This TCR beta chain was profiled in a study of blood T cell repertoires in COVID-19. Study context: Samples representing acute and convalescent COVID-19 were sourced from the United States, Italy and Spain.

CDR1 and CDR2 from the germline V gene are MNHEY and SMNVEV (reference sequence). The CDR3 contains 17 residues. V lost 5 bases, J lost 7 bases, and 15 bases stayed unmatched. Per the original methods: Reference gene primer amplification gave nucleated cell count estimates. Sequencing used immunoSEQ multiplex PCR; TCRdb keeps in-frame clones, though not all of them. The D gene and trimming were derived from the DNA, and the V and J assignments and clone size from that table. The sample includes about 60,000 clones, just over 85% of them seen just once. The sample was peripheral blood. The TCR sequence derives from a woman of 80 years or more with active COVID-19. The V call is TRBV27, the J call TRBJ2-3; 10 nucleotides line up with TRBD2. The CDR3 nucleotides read TGTGCCAGCAGTACCTACAGGGACCTTAGCGGGGGGCATACGCAGTATTTT. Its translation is CASSTYRDLSGGHTQYF.